The T cell receptor beta chain described here comes from a study of blood T cell repertoires in COVID-19. About the study: Samples taken during acute and convalescent COVID-19 were collected in the United States, Italy and Spain. Nucleic acid was either cDNA or gDNA, and it came from T cells, B-cell-depleted T cells, or PBMCs.

The CDR3 runs 15 residues. V was pared by 7 bases and J by 0 bases, with 14 bases between. Germline V gene lookup returns CDR1 LNHDA and CDR2 SQIVND (reference sequence). In the study's own analysis: Scientists estimated how many nucleated cells there were by amplifying reference gene primers. Data came from immunoSEQ multiplex PCR; TCRdb stores just in-frame clones and leaves some out. The DNA gave D and trimming, while V, J and clone size come from that table. The sample has about 100,000 clones; about 89% are singletons. This clonotype originated in a human donor in a cohort sampled during active COVID-19. Sequenced material: peripheral blood. The V gene is TRBV19, the J gene TRBJ2-3; D remains ambiguous. The CDR3 nucleotides are TGTGCCAGTAAAGTTGGCGGAACTAGCACAGATACGCAGTATTTT. Its translation: CASKVGGTSTDTQYF.